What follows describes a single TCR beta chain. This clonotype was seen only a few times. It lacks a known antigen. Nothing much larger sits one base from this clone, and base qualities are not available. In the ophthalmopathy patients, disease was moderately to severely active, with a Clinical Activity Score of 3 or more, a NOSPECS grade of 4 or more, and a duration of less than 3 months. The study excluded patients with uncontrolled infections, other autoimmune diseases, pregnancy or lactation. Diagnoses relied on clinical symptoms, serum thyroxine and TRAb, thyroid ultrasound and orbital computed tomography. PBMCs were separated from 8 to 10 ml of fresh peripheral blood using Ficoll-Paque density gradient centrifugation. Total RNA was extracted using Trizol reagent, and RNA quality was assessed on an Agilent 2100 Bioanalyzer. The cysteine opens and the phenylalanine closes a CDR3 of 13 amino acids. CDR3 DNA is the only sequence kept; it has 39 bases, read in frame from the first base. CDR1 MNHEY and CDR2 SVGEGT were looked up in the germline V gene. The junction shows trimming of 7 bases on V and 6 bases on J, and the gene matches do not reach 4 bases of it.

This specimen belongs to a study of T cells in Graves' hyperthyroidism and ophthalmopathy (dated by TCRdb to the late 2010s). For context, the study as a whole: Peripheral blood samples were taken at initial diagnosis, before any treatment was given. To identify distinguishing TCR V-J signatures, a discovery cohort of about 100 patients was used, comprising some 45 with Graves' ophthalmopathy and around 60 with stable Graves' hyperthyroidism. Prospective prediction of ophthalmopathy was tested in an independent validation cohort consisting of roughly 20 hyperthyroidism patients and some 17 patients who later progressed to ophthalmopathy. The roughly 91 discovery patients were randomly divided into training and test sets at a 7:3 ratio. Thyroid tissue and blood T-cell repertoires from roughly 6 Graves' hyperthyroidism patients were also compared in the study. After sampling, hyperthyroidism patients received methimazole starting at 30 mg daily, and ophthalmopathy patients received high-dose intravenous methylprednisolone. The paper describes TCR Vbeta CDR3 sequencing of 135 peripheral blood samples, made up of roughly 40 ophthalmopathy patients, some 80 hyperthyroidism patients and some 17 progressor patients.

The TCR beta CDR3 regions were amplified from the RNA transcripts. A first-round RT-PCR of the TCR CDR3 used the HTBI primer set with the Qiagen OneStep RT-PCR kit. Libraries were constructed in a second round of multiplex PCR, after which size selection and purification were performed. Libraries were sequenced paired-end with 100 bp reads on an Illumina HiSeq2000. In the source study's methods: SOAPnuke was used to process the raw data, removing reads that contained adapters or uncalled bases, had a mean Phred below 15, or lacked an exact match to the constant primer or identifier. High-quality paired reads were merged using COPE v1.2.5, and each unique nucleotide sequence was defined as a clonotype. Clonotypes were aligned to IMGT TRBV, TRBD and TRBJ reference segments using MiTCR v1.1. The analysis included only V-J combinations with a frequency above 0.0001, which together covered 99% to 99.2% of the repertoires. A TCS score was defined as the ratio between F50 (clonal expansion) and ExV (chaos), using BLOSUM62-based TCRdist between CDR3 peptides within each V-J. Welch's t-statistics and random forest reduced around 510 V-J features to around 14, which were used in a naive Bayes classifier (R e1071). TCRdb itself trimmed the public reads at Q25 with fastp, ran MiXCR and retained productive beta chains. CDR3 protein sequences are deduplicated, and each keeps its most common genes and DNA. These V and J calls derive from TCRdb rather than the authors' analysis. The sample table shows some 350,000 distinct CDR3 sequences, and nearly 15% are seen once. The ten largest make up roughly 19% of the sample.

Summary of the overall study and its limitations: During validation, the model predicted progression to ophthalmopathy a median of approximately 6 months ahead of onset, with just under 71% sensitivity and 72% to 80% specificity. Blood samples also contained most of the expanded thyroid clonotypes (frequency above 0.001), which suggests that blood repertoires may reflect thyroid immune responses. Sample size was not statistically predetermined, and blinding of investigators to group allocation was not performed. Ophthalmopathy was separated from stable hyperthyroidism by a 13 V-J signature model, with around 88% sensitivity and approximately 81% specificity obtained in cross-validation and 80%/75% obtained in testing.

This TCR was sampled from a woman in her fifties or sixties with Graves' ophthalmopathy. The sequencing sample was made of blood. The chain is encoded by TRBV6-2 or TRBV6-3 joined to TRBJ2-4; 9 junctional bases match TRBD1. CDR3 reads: CASNPTGGNIQYF. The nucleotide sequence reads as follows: TGTGCCAGCAACCCGACAGGGGGAAACATTCAGTACTTC.